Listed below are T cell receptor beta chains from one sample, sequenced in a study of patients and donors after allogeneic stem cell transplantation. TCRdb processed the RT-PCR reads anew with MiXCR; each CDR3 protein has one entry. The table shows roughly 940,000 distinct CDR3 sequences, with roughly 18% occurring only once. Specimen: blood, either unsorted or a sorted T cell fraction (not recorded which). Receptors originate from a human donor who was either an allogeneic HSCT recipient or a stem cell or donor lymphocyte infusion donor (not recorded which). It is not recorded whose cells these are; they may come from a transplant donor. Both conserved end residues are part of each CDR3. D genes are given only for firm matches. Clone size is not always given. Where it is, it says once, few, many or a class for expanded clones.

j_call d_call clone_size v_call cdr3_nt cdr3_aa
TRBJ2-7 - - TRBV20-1 TGCAGTGCTATTGGGTTCGGCGAGCAGTACTTC CSAIGFGEQYF
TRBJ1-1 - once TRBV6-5 TGTGCCAGCAGTTACTCGAGTTGGGCAGCTGAAGCTTTCTTT CASSYSSWAAEAFF
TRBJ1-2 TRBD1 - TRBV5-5 TGTGCCAGCAGCGCCCGGACAGGTATTTACACCTTC CASSARTGIYTF
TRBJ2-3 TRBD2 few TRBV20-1 TGCAGTGCCAAGCGAGGCGGGGGGGCAGATACGCAGTATTTT CSAKRGGGADTQYF
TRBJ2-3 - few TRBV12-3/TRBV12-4 TGTGCCAGCAGTGCCACAGGGGAGGCAGATACGCAGTATTTT CASSATGEADTQYF
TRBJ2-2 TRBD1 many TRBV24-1 TGTGCCACCAGTGCCCGGACAGGGGCGAACACCGGGGAGCTGTTTTTT CATSARTGANTGELFF
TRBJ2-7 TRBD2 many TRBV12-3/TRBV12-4 TGTGCCAGCACTCCTAGCGGGAGATCGGGCGAGCAGTACTTC CASTPSGRSGEQYF
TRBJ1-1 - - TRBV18 TGTGCCAGCTCACCACTCAGGGTTGATCCTGAAGCTTTCTTT CASSPLRVDPEAFF
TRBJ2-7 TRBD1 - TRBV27 TGTGCCAGCAGTTGGACAGGTATGGACGAGCAGTACTTC CASSWTGMDEQYF
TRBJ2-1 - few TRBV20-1 TGCAGTGCTAGGGCTGTAGCCAATGAGCAGTTCTTC CSARAVANEQFF
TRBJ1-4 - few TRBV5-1 TGCGCCAGCAGCTTGGGGGACTATAATGAAAAACTGTTTTTT CASSLGDYNEKLFF
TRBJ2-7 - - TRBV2 TGTGCCAGCAGTGTCATCCGGACCTACGAGCAGTACTTC CASSVIRTYEQYF
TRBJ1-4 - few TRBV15 TGTGCCACCAGCAGAGATGAGGGGGGCTTTTTTGAAAAACTGTTTTTT CATSRDEGGFFEKLFF
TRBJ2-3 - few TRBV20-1 TGCAGTGCTAGGGAAGCGGGCCTCGACACAGATACGCAGTATTTT CSAREAGLDTDTQYF
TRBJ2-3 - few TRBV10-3 TGTGCCATCAGTGAGGCGGGGTCAACAGATACGCAGTATTTT CAISEAGSTDTQYF
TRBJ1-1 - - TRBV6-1 TGTGCCAGCAGTGAAGTTCGTTTCCGGGTCGGGAGCACTGAAGCTTTCTTT CASSEVRFRVGSTEAFF
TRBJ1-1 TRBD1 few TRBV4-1 TGCGCCAGCAACCTTCGACAGGGCAAGATTGAAGCTTTCTTT CASNLRQGKIEAFF
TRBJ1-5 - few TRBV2 TGTGCCAGCAGTGAGGCCGGGCGCAATCAGCCCCAGCATTTT CASSEAGRNQPQHF
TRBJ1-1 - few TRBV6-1 TGTGCCAGCAGCCCGCCGGGGGGTTTCACTGAAGCTTTCTTT CASSPPGGFTEAFF
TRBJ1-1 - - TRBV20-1 TGCAGTGCTAGATATACCCCCGGATGGACTGAAGCTTTCTTT CSARYTPGWTEAFF
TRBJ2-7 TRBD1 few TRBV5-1 TGCGCCAGCAGTACCCTTGCCGGGACAGGGGAAGGCGAGCAGTACTTC CASSTLAGTGEGEQYF
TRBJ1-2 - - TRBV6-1 TGTGCCAGCAGTCTCTTACAGCAAATGACGGATGGCTACACCTTC CASSLLQQMTDGYTF
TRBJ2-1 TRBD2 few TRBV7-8 TGTGCCAGCAGCTTAGTCCTAGCGGGAGTCAATGAGCAGTTCTTC CASSLVLAGVNEQFF
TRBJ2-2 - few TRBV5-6 TGTGCCAGCAGCCGGACTCGGACAGCCGGGGAGCTGTTTTTT CASSRTRTAGELFF
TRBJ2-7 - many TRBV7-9 TGTGCCAGCAGCCAACCAAGGGACATCCTCTACGAGCAGTACTTC CASSQPRDILYEQYF
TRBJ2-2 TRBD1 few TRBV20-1 TGCAGTGCCGGGACAGGGTCCGCCGGGGAGCTGTTTTTT CSAGTGSAGELFF
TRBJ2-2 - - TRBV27 TGTGCCAGCATGGGGGTTGCCGGGGAGCTGTTTTTT CASMGVAGELFF
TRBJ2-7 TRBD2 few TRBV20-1 TGCAGTGCTAGACCGGGACTACTCGGTTACGAGCAGTACTTC CSARPGLLGYEQYF
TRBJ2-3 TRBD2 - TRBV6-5 TGTGCCAGCAGTTCCCCACTAGCGGGGGGGCCAGATACGCAGTATTTT CASSSPLAGGPDTQYF
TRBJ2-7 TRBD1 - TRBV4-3 TGCGCCAGCAGCCAAGGGTGGGACAGGGGGATCGAGCAGTACTTC CASSQGWDRGIEQYF
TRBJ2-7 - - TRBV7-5 - CISVPEAPDRGVGEQYF
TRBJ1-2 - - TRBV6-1 TGTGCCAGCAGTGGCCTTAGTAGGGGTAGGAATGGCTACACCTTC CASSGLSRGRNGYTF
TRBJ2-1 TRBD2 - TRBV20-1 TGCAGTGCAAACCGACTAGCGGAGGACAATGAGCAGTTCTTC CSANRLAEDNEQFF
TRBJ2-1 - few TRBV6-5 TGTGCCAGCAGTTACACGACGGCATCCTACAATGAGCAGTTCTTC CASSYTTASYNEQFF
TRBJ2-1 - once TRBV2 TGTGCCAGCCCTGGCAACGCCACTAAGGGAGCCTACAATGAGCAGTTCTTC CASPGNATKGAYNEQFF